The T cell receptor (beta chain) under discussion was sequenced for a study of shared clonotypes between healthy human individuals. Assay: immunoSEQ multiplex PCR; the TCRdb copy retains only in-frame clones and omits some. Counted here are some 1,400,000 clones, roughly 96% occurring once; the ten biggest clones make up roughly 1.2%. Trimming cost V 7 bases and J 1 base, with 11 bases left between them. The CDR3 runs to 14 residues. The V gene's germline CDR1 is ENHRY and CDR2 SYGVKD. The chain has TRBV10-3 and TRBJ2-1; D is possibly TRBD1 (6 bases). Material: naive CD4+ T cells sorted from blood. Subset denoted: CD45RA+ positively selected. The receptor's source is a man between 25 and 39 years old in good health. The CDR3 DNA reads TGTGCCATCATGAGGGGGTTATCCTACAATGAGCAGTTCTTC. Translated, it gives CAIMRGLSYNEQFF.